This is a list of T cell receptor beta chains from one sample in a study of OX40 agonist ivuxolimab in advanced cancers. Data came from immunoSEQ multiplex PCR; TCRdb stores just in-frame clones and leaves some out. Of fewer than 75,000 clones listed, 70% to 90% are singletons. The sample in question was CD4+ or CD8+ T cells sorted from blood, obtained in a trial of the OX40 agonist ivuxolimab. These receptors were taken from an adult with an advanced solid tumor such as melanoma, head and neck, liver or kidney cancer. Both conserved end residues are part of each CDR3. D genes are given only for firm matches. Clone size appears in some rows only: once, few, many, or a class for an expanded clone.

j_call: TRBJ2-2
v_call: TRBV5-1
d_call: .
clone_size: .
cdr3_nt: TGCGCCAGCAGCTTGGATGGAGCCCCTAACACCGGGGAGCTGTTTTTT
cdr3_aa: CASSLDGAPNTGELFF

j_call: TRBJ2-2
v_call: TRBV7-2
d_call: TRBD1
clone_size: .
cdr3_nt: TGTGCCAGCAGCTTGGACAGGAGAGACACCGGGGAGCTGTTTTTT
cdr3_aa: CASSLDRRDTGELFF

j_call: TRBJ2-1
v_call: TRBV9
d_call: TRBD1
clone_size: .
cdr3_nt: TGTGCCAGCAGCGTAGGGGGACAGAGCTCCAATGAGCAGTTCTTC
cdr3_aa: CASSVGGQSSNEQFF

j_call: TRBJ2-7
v_call: TRBV2
d_call: .
clone_size: .
cdr3_nt: TGTGCCAGCAGCGATCAAGGGGGTAGGCACTACGAGCAGTACTTC
cdr3_aa: CASSDQGGRHYEQYF

j_call: TRBJ2-7
v_call: TRBV10-3
d_call: .
clone_size: .
cdr3_nt: TGTGCCATCAGTGAGCAGAGAAAGAAGACCTACGAGCAGTACTTC
cdr3_aa: CAISEQRKKTYEQYF

j_call: TRBJ2-7
v_call: TRBV7-6
d_call: TRBD2
clone_size: .
cdr3_nt: TGTGCCAGCAGCTTGAGCGGGAGTAGGTACGAGCAGTACTTC
cdr3_aa: CASSLSGSRYEQYF

j_call: TRBJ1-1
v_call: TRBV11-3
d_call: .
clone_size: .
cdr3_nt: TGTGCCAGCAGCCCTGGACACCAGAACACTGAAGCTTTCTTT
cdr3_aa: CASSPGHQNTEAFF

j_call: TRBJ2-2
v_call: TRBV21-1
d_call: .
clone_size: .
cdr3_nt: TGTGCCAGCAGCAAAGATGTGACTAGCGGCGACGCCGGGGAGCTGTTTTTT
cdr3_aa: CASSKDVTSGDAGELFF

j_call: TRBJ2-2
v_call: TRBV9
d_call: TRBD1
clone_size: .
cdr3_nt: TGTGCCAGCAGCCCTCGATCGGACAGGGGGGCCGGGGAGCTGTTTTTT
cdr3_aa: CASSPRSDRGAGELFF

j_call: TRBJ1-2
v_call: TRBV7-9
d_call: TRBD1
clone_size: .
cdr3_nt: TGTGCCAGCAGCTTACCGGGGACAGGGAGCTACACCTTC
cdr3_aa: CASSLPGTGSYTF

j_call: TRBJ2-3
v_call: TRBV28
d_call: .
clone_size: .
cdr3_nt: TGTGCCAGCAGTTGGTCCCGGCTAGCGACAGATACGCAGTATTTT
cdr3_aa: CASSWSRLATDTQYF

j_call: TRBJ2-1
v_call: TRBV19
d_call: .
clone_size: .
cdr3_nt: TGTGCCAGTAGTAGTGAAGCAGGGAATGAGCAGTTCTTC
cdr3_aa: CASSSEAGNEQFF

j_call: TRBJ2-3
v_call: TRBV28
d_call: .
clone_size: .
cdr3_nt: TGTGCCAGCAGTTTGGGGAACACGCAGTATTTT
cdr3_aa: CASSLGNTQYF

j_call: TRBJ2-5
v_call: TRBV29-1
d_call: TRBD2
clone_size: .
cdr3_nt: TGCAGCGTTGCGACTAGCGGAGAGACCCAGTACTTC
cdr3_aa: CSVATSGETQYF

j_call: TRBJ2-6
v_call: TRBV29-1
d_call: TRBD2
clone_size: .
cdr3_nt: TGCAGCGTTGCGGGAGGGGGTTCTGGGGCCAACGTCCTGACTTTC
cdr3_aa: CSVAGGGSGANVLTF

j_call: TRBJ2-3
v_call: TRBV28
d_call: TRBD2
clone_size: once
cdr3_nt: TGTGCCAGCAGTTCTCCGGGGGGGACAGATACGCAGTATTTT
cdr3_aa: CASSSPGGTDTQYF

j_call: TRBJ2-7
v_call: TRBV30
d_call: .
clone_size: many
cdr3_nt: TGTGCCTGGAGTCAGGATGGAGGGCAGTACTTC
cdr3_aa: CAWSQDGGQYF

j_call: TRBJ2-7
v_call: TRBV5-1
d_call: .
clone_size: few
cdr3_nt: TGCGCCAGCAGCTTCCGTTCCGGGGGGCCCTACGAGCAGTACTTC
cdr3_aa: CASSFRSGGPYEQYF

j_call: TRBJ1-2
v_call: TRBV7-8
d_call: TRBD1
clone_size: .
cdr3_nt: TGTGCCAGCAGCTTACTACAGGGGGCGGGTGGCTACACCTTC
cdr3_aa: CASSLLQGAGGYTF

j_call: TRBJ2-5
v_call: TRBV5-6
d_call: .
clone_size: .
cdr3_nt: TGTGCCAGCAGCTTGGTTAGGGGAGGAGAGACCCAGTACTTC
cdr3_aa: CASSLVRGGETQYF

j_call: TRBJ2-1
v_call: TRBV4-1
d_call: TRBD2
clone_size: .
cdr3_nt: TGCGCCAGCAGCCAACCATTGTTAGCGGGAAAATGGAATGAGCAGTTCTTC
cdr3_aa: CASSQPLLAGKWNEQFF

j_call: TRBJ2-2
v_call: TRBV25-1
d_call: TRBD2
clone_size: .
cdr3_nt: TGTGCCAGCAGGGCCGGCGCAGCGGGAGTGGGGGAGCTGTTTTTT
cdr3_aa: CASRAGAAGVGELFF

j_call: TRBJ1-1
v_call: TRBV6-1
d_call: TRBD1
clone_size: .
cdr3_nt: TGTGCCAGCAGTGATTGGGACAGGGGGGCTGAAGCTTTCTTT
cdr3_aa: CASSDWDRGAEAFF

j_call: TRBJ1-2
v_call: TRBV6-6
d_call: .
clone_size: .
cdr3_nt: TGTGCCAGCAGAAGACAGGCCCCGAACTATGGCTACACCTTC
cdr3_aa: CASRRQAPNYGYTF

j_call: TRBJ2-3
v_call: TRBV4-2
d_call: TRBD2
clone_size: .
cdr3_nt: TGTGCCAGCAGCCAAGATAGCGGGAGGGCCACAGATACGCAGTATTTT
cdr3_aa: CASSQDSGRATDTQYF

j_call: TRBJ2-7
v_call: TRBV14
d_call: .
clone_size: few
cdr3_nt: TGTGCCAGCAGCCAAGGGCAGTACGAGCAGTACTTC
cdr3_aa: CASSQGQYEQYF

j_call: TRBJ2-4
v_call: TRBV6-6
d_call: .
clone_size: .
cdr3_nt: TGTGCCAGCAGTTACGAGGGTGCCAAAAACATTCAGTACTTC
cdr3_aa: CASSYEGAKNIQYF

j_call: TRBJ2-7
v_call: TRBV28
d_call: TRBD1
clone_size: once
cdr3_nt: TGTGCCAGCAGTTTATATGGACAGGGCGCCTCATACGGCTACGAGCAGTACTTC
cdr3_aa: CASSLYGQGASYGYEQYF

j_call: TRBJ2-2
v_call: TRBV7-2
d_call: TRBD1
clone_size: .
cdr3_nt: TGTGCCAGCAGCCCGTGGACAGGGCGGGTCGGGGAGCTGTTTTTT
cdr3_aa: CASSPWTGRVGELFF

j_call: TRBJ2-6
v_call: TRBV7-8
d_call: TRBD2
clone_size: .
cdr3_nt: TGTGCCAGCAGCTGGTCAAGCGGGAGGCCCTCTGGGGCCAACGTCCTGACTTTC
cdr3_aa: CASSWSSGRPSGANVLTF

j_call: TRBJ2-5
v_call: TRBV2
d_call: .
clone_size: .
cdr3_nt: TGTGCCAGCAGTCCTCAAGAGACCCAGTACTTC
cdr3_aa: CASSPQETQYF

j_call: TRBJ2-1
v_call: TRBV5-1
d_call: .
clone_size: once
cdr3_nt: TGCGCCAGCAGCCCGGGCGGACTGGCGCTTGAGCAGTTCTTC
cdr3_aa: CASSPGGLALEQFF

j_call: TRBJ2-1
v_call: TRBV5-1
d_call: TRBD2
clone_size: .
cdr3_nt: TGCGCCAGCTCCGGTAGCGGGAGTTATAATGAGCAGTTCTTC
cdr3_aa: CASSGSGSYNEQFF

j_call: TRBJ2-3
v_call: TRBV25-1
d_call: .
clone_size: .
cdr3_nt: TGTGCCAGCAGTGAGGGGGCAGATACGCAGTATTTT
cdr3_aa: CASSEGADTQYF

j_call: TRBJ2-1
v_call: TRBV4-1
d_call: .
clone_size: .
cdr3_nt: TGCGCCAGCAGCCAAGATGAGCTCCCCTACAATGAGCAGTTCTTC
cdr3_aa: CASSQDELPYNEQFF

j_call: TRBJ2-5
v_call: TRBV29-1
d_call: .
clone_size: .
cdr3_nt: TGCAGCGTTGAAGTACTAGGGCGGAGTAGGGTCAAACCCCCGGAGACCCAGTACTTC
cdr3_aa: CSVEVLGRSRVKPPETQYF

j_call: TRBJ2-2
v_call: TRBV2
d_call: .
clone_size: .
cdr3_nt: TGTGCCAGCAGGGTACAGGAACATGACACCGGGGAGCTGTTTTTT
cdr3_aa: CASRVQEHDTGELFF

j_call: TRBJ2-2
v_call: TRBV19
d_call: .
clone_size: .
cdr3_nt: TGTGCCAGTAGTCAATACACCGGGGAGCTGTTTTTT
cdr3_aa: CASSQYTGELFF

j_call: TRBJ2-7
v_call: TRBV6-1
d_call: TRBD2
clone_size: .
cdr3_nt: TGTGCCAGCAGTAGTCTAGCGGGAGGGTACGAGCAGTACTTC
cdr3_aa: CASSSLAGGYEQYF

j_call: TRBJ1-5
v_call: TRBV19
d_call: .
clone_size: .
cdr3_nt: TGTGCCAGTAGTATAGCACAGGGATCTGGTCGGGGCAATCAGCCCCAGCATTTT
cdr3_aa: CASSIAQGSGRGNQPQHF

j_call: TRBJ1-1
v_call: TRBV5-5
d_call: TRBD1
clone_size: .
cdr3_nt: TGTGCCAGCAGCTCAGGGGGCCCTGAAGCTTTCTTT
cdr3_aa: CASSSGGPEAFF